This T cell receptor beta chain came from a study of blood T cell repertoires in COVID-19. Turning to the study itself: The United States, Italy and Spain were the sources of the acute and convalescent COVID-19 samples. From T cells, B-cell-depleted T cells, or PBMCs came the material, which was cDNA or gDNA.

Per the original data handling: From reference gene primer amplification, estimates of nucleated cell counts were derived. Clones were read by immunoSEQ multiplex PCR, and TCRdb kept only the in-frame ones, dropping some. V and J calls and clone size come straight from that table; D and trimming were deduced from the DNA. The sample shows approximately 220,000 clones, 83% of them seen only once. The CDR3 is made up of 14 amino acids. CDR1 and CDR2 from the germline V gene are SEHNR and FQNEAQ (reference sequence). Trimming shortened V by 5 bases and J by 1 base, and 9 bases separated the two germline ends.

The sequence was collected from a woman aged 40 to 50 with active or convalescent COVID-19. What was sequenced was peripheral blood. The V gene is TRBV7-9, the J gene TRBJ1-3, with D perhaps matching TRBD1 (6 bases). The CDR3 nucleotides read TGTGCCAGCAGCGCGACAGGTTCTGGAAACACCATATATTTT. This sequence encodes CASSATGSGNTIYF.